The 27 T cell receptor beta chains presented below share a single source sample, sequenced in a study of T cells expressing NK-cell markers. TCRdb re-called the 5' RACE reads and shows each CDR3 protein once, DNA omitted. The listing records roughly 390,000 distinct CDR3 sequences. Sample: blood T cells: a sorted CD56 or NKG2C T cell subset, CD4+ or CD8+ T cells, or bulk PBMC T cells (not recorded which). The receptor source for this set is a woman between 50 and 59 years old in good health.

The chain combines TRBV3-1 with TRBJ2-2; the TRBD1 assignment by TCRdb is unverifiable without DNA. The germline gives CDR1 LGHDT, CDR2 YNNKEL (reference sequence). The CDR3 totals 15 residues. CDR3 sequence reads: CASSQADRGFGELFF.

The genes are TRBV6-5 and TRBJ2-1; the D gene TCRdb calls, TRBD1, cannot be checked with no DNA. Germline lookup yields CDR1 MNHEY and CDR2 SVGAGI. The CDR3 has 13 residues. This CDR3 reads CASSEGYNDQQFF.

V is TRBV7-6 and J is TRBJ2-3; TCRdb's assignment of TRBD2 cannot be checked, as there is no DNA. The CDR3 extends over 17 amino acids. CDR1 and CDR2 from the germline V gene are SGHVS and FNYEAQ. The CDR3 reads CASSFLAGEVLTDTQYF.

The chain is built from TRBV7-9 and TRBJ2-7. The CDR3 is made up of 12 amino acids. Per germline, CDR1 SEHNR and CDR2 FQNEAQ (reference sequence). CDR3: CASSTDHYEQYF.

The gene calls are TRBV5-1 and TRBJ2-1; TCRdb's D gene call, TRBD1, goes unchecked for lack of DNA. The V gene's germline CDR1 is SGHRS and CDR2 YFSETQ. The CDR3 is 17 amino acids. This CDR3 reads CASSLLPTGSSYNEQFF.

The chain is built from TRBV12-3 or TRBV12-4 and TRBJ2-1; with no DNA, the TCRdb D assignment of TRBD1 cannot be verified. The CDR3 consists of 13 residues. CDR3 region: CASRMAEGYEQFF.

CDR3 sequence: CASSQGPVPGNQPQHF. J is TRBJ1-5 and V is TRBV3-1; checking the TCRdb D call of TRBD1 is not possible without DNA. The CDR3 runs 16 residues. CDR1 is LGHDT, CDR2 YNNKEL, per germline (reference sequence).

The chain links TRBV12-3 or TRBV12-4 to TRBJ1-2; TCRdb's D gene call, TRBD1, goes unchecked for lack of DNA. This CDR3 region has 14 residues. The CDR3 loop is CASSFWDRKLGYTF.

This sequence joins TRBV5-5 and TRBJ2-7; as DNA is missing, the TRBD1 call by TCRdb cannot be tested. Per germline, CDR1 SGHKS and CDR2 YYEKEE (reference sequence). The CDR3 runs 14 residues. CDR3: CASSSRDGRYEQYF.

The chain uses TRBV6-2 or TRBV6-3 and TRBJ2-5; the TRBD2 assignment by TCRdb is unverifiable without DNA. The CDR3 runs to 17 residues. The germline V gene encodes CDR1 MNHEY and CDR2 SVGEGT. CDR3 sequence reads: CASTPGELAGGWETQYF.

The V gene is TRBV9, the J gene TRBJ1-1; there is no DNA to check the TCRdb D call of TRBD1. Germline loops: CDR1 SGDLS, CDR2 YYNGEE. This CDR3 region has 14 residues. CDR3 sequence reads: CASSTQGARTEAFF.

CDR3 sequence reads: CASSIRTGYNEQFF. The genes are TRBV27 and TRBJ2-1; the TRBD1 assignment by TCRdb is unverifiable without DNA. CDR1 and CDR2 from the germline V gene are MNHEY and SMNVEV (reference sequence). There are 14 residues in the CDR3.

This chain joins TRBV7-9 and TRBJ1-5; the D call of TRBD1 rests on TCRdb alone, since no DNA is present to check it. In germline, CDR1 is SEHNR, CDR2 FQNEAQ (reference sequence). The CDR3 runs 13 residues. CDR3 amino acids: CASSWGWDQPQHF.

This chain connects TRBV18 to TRBJ1-3; the D call from TCRdb, TRBD1, cannot be confirmed without DNA. Germline-derived CDR1 and CDR2 are KGHSH and LQKENI. The CDR3 loop spans 15 amino acids. This chain's CDR3 is CASSEDTGFGNTIYF.

The chain joins TRBV12-3 or TRBV12-4 to TRBJ1-2; the D call from TCRdb, TRBD1, cannot be confirmed without DNA. This CDR3 comprises 13 residues. This CDR3 is CASNIQGDYGYTF.

The V call is TRBV12-3 or TRBV12-4, the J call TRBJ2-5; TCRdb returns TRBD1, unconfirmable since there is no DNA. The CDR3 runs 14 residues. CDR3 sequence reads: CASSPGQGMETQYF.

J is TRBJ2-3 and V is TRBV5-6; with no DNA, the TCRdb D assignment of TRBD2 cannot be verified. Germline V gives CDR1 SGHDT, CDR2 YYEEEE. CDR3 length: 14 amino acids. CDR3 loop: CASSPSWKKDTQYF.

The chain has TRBV7-8 and TRBJ2-3. This CDR3 comprises 15 residues. Germline V lookup: CDR1 SGHVS, CDR2 FQNEAQ. CDR3 amino acids: CASSLVAERRDTQYF.

This chain links TRBV19 with TRBJ1-1; with no DNA, the TCRdb D assignment of TRBD1 cannot be verified. CDR1 is LNHDA, CDR2 SQIVND, per germline (reference sequence). The CDR3 spans 12 residues. CDR3 region: CASRLRDREAFF.

The chain uses TRBV18 and TRBJ2-5; with no DNA, the TCRdb D assignment of TRBD2 cannot be verified. The germline CDR1 and CDR2 sequences are KGHSH and LQKENI. The CDR3 contains 17 residues. This CDR3 is CASSPRTASGLQETQYF.

The genes are TRBV6-5 and TRBJ2-3; TCRdb's D call, TRBD1, is unchecked because there is no DNA. CDR3 length equals 15 residues. Per germline, CDR1 MNHEY and CDR2 SVGAGI. CDR3 residues: CASRPGGGRTDTQYF.

The rearrangement uses TRBV9 and TRBJ2-7; TCRdb's D gene call, TRBD2, goes unchecked for lack of DNA. There are 18 residues in the CDR3. The V gene's germline CDR1 is SGDLS and CDR2 YYNGEE. CDR3 region: CASSVVVGRAGGPREQYF.

The chain recombines TRBV12-3 or TRBV12-4 with TRBJ2-4. CDR3 size: 11 residues. Here the CDR3 reads CASSLKDIQYF.

CDR3: CASSLAGGDNEKLFF. The V call is TRBV5-1, the J call TRBJ1-4; absent DNA, TCRdb's TRBD1 call cannot be checked. The CDR3 totals 15 residues. CDR1 SGHRS and CDR2 YFSETQ come from the germline V gene.

The CDR3 protein is CASLWGFKAGLTQYF. The V gene is TRBV10-1, the J gene TRBJ2-3; TCRdb's D call of TRBD1 is untestable without DNA. The CDR3 contains 15 residues. Looked up from germline, CDR1 is WNHNN and CDR2 is SYGVQD (reference sequence).

The chain carries TRBV3-1 and TRBJ2-1. The CDR3 is made up of 13 amino acids. Germline CDR1 reads LGHDT; CDR2 reads YNNKEL (reference sequence). Here the CDR3 reads CASSQDLRDEQFF.

The chain joins TRBV7-9 to TRBJ2-3. The germline V gene encodes CDR1 SEHNR and CDR2 FQNEAQ (reference sequence). The CDR3 consists of 14 residues. The CDR3 protein is CASSPTYYTDTQYF.